These 32 T cell receptor beta chains share one sample of origin, sequenced in a study of breast tumors, draining lymph nodes, adjacent tissues. TCRdb reprocessed the multiplex PCR reads via MiXCR and lists one record per CDR3 protein. This sample has roughly 110,000 distinct CDR3 sequences, with 30% found just once. The lymph nodes were axillary draining lymph nodes from breast cancer patients. Material for sequencing was axillary lymph node tissue. The receptors derive from a female donor with breast cancer. Some clones in this sample may be carry-over from other donors' samples.

Only a few counts were recorded for this clonotype. The chain uses TRBV6-5 and TRBJ1-1; D perhaps matches TRBD1 (6 bases). The CDR3 has 13 amino acids. The germline CDR1 and CDR2 sequences are MNHEY and SVGAGI. Trimming left V 8 bases short and J 0 bases short, with 10 bases between. CDR3 coding DNA: TGTGCCAGCTACAGGGTGGTGAACACTGAAGCTTTCTTT. Encoded protein: CASYRVVNTEAFF.

This clonotype was seen at least ten times. CDR3 coding DNA: TGTGCCAGCAGTGAACGGTCTACAGATACGGAGCCCCAGCATTTT. It is translated as CASSERSTDTEPQHF. The chain couples TRBV2 to TRBJ1-5; D remains unclear. V dropped 2 bases and J dropped 8 bases, with 16 bases sitting between them. The CDR3 has 15 amino acids. CDR1 and CDR2 (germline): SNHLY, FYNNEI. The whole variable domain, filled in from reference TRBV2 and TRBJ1-5, reads EPEVTQTPSHQVTQMGQEVILRCVPISNHLYFYWYRQILGQKVEFLVSFYNNEISEKSEIFDDQFSVERPDGSNFTLKIRSTKLEDSAMYFCASSERSTDTEPQHFGDGTRLSIL.

This clonotype was counted ten times or more. This clone may be a read error of a much larger clone one base away. This sequence joins TRBV20-1 and TRBJ2-1; 8 bases align to TRBD2. Germline lookup yields CDR1 DFQATT and CDR2 SNEGSKA (reference sequence). The CDR3 is 12 amino acids. For the CDR3, the DNA is TGCAGTGCTAGTGTAGCGGGGATAGAGCCGTTCTTC. Translated: CSASVAGIEPFF.

This chain uses TRBV10-3 with TRBJ2-5; either TRBD1 or TRBD2 may fit D (5 bases each). V was clipped by 4 bases and J by 4 bases, with 10 bases between them. The germline V gene has CDR1 ENHRY and CDR2 SYGVKD. The CDR3 loop spans 13 amino acids. CDR3 bases: TGTGCCATCAGTGGGGACGGGGTAGAGACCCAGTACTTC. Protein: CAISGDGVETQYF.

The rearrangement uses TRBV2 and TRBJ1-6; 8 nucleotides match TRBD1. The CDR3 is 14 residues long. Germline trimming cut 7 bases from V and 9 bases from J; bases unmatched to any gene: 8. Per germline, CDR1 SNHLY and CDR2 FYNNEI. CDR3 residues: CASTLRQGSSPLHF. CDR3 DNA: TGTGCCAGCACCCTCAGACAGGGGAGTTCACCCCTCCACTTT.

This clonotype was seen at least ten times. V gene TRBV11-3 combines with J gene TRBJ2-1, with 9 bases aligning to TRBD2. Trimming took 2 bases from V and 2 from J; bases not matched to a gene: 7. The CDR3 is 17 residues long. CDR1 SGHNT and CDR2 YENEEA come from the germline V gene. CDR3 in DNA: TGTGCCAGCAGCTTAATTTTAGCGGGGGCCGCCTACAATGAGCAGTTCTTC. Amino acid sequence: CASSLILAGAAYNEQFF.

This clonotype was observed many times. A much larger clone sits a single nucleotide away, making a read error possible. V is TRBV5-6 and J is TRBJ2-3; no firm D call. Germline V gene lookup returns CDR1 SGHDT and CDR2 YYEEEE. The CDR3 runs 14 residues. CDR3 region: CAGSLGSMGNTQYF. In DNA, the CDR3 is TGTGCCGGCAGCTTGGGGTCCATGGGGAATACGCAGTATTTT.

V and J are TRBV7-6 and TRBJ2-7; the match to TRBD1 covers 8 bases. CDR3 length: 14 amino acids. The V segment lost 5 bases and the J segment 0 bases; nucleotides outside the gene matches: 3. The V gene's germline CDR1 is SGHVS and CDR2 FNYEAQ. The CDR3 DNA reads TGTGCCAGCAGCCCCGGGACAGGCTCCTACGAGCAGTACTTC. Translating gives CASSPGTGSYEQYF. Combining the CDR3 with reference TRBV7-6 and TRBJ2-7 gives the whole variable domain GAGVSQSPRYKVTKRGQDVALRCDPISGHVSLYWYRQALGQGPEFLTYFNYEAQQDKSGLPNDRFSAERPEGSISTLTIQRTEQRDSAMYRCASSPGTGSYEQYFGPGTRLTVT.

This clonotype has a count of ten or more. V and J are TRBV2 and TRBJ2-1, with TRBD2 identical over 11 bases. The V gene end was trimmed by 1 base and the J gene end by 6 bases; junction bases not matched to a gene: 2. The CDR3 is 15 residues long. Per germline, CDR1 SNHLY and CDR2 FYNNEI. The CDR3 here is CASSEGTSGSNEQFF. In nucleotides, the CDR3 is TGTGCCAGCAGTGAAGGTACTAGCGGGAGCAATGAGCAGTTCTTC.

Here the CDR3 DNA reads TGTGCCAGCAGCGTTCAGCAAAGGACTAGCGGGGACCCTTACAATGAGCAGTATTTT. This codes for CASSVQQRTSGDPYNEQYF. V is TRBV9 and J is TRBJ2-3; 12 bases match TRBD2. With 2 bases clipped from V and 11 bases from J, the junction kept 21 bases outside the gene matches. This CDR3 comprises 19 residues. Germline V gene sequence: CDR1 SGDLS, CDR2 YYNGEE.

This clonotype appeared many times. V and J are TRBV3-1 and TRBJ2-1, with a weak D call TRBD2 (6 bases). Germline V lookup: CDR1 LGHDT, CDR2 YNNKEL (reference sequence). The CDR3 sequence is 16 residues long. Deletions cut 1 base from V and 2 bases from J, with 12 bases between. Here the CDR3 reads CASSQGAGGTYNEQFF. CDR3 nucleotide sequence: TGTGCCAGCAGCCAAGGAGCGGGTGGGACCTACAATGAGCAGTTCTTC.

This clonotype was observed a handful of times. A much bigger clone sits one base away, suggesting this may be a read error. The limits of the CDR3 on the DNA are not certain, so only TCRdb's listed CDR3 is given. The chain uses TRBV7-9 and TRBJ1-2; TRBD1, the table's D call, lacks a check against the DNA. Germline V CDR1 and CDR2: SEHNR, FQNEAQ (reference sequence). Counting both end residues, the CDR3 totals 16 amino acids. The CDR3 protein is CASSLNFGRGNYGHTF.

In the case of this clonotype: A much more abundant neighbour one base away suggests this may be a read error. The rearrangement uses TRBV5-1 and TRBJ2-1; possibly TRBD2 for D (6 bases). The CDR3 extends over 15 amino acids. Germline loops: CDR1 SGHRS, CDR2 YFSETQ. CDR3 sequence reads: CAGSLGGEGYNEQFF. The CDR3 DNA is TGCGCCGGCAGCTTGGGGGGAGAGGGTTACAATGAGCAGTTCTTC.

The sample holds many counts of this clonotype. The gene calls are TRBV7-9 and TRBJ1-4; 7 positions agree with TRBD1. This CDR3 has 14 amino acids. CDR1 and CDR2 from the germline V gene are SEHNR and FQNEAQ (reference sequence). Trimming at V came to 5 bases and at J to 8 bases, leaving 8 bases not matched to a gene. In nucleotides, the CDR3 is TGTGCCAGCAGCCCAATGGACAGGAGGGAAAAACTGTTTTTT. Protein sequence: CASSPMDRREKLFF.

This clonotype was counted many times. The V call is TRBV18, the J call TRBJ2-1, with 13 bases aligning to TRBD2. CDR3 length equals 17 residues. The germline V gene encodes CDR1 KGHSH and CDR2 LQKENI. Trimming at V came to 3 bases and at J to 7 bases, leaving 9 bases not matched to a gene. This chain's CDR3 is CASSPPSRGLAGNEQFF. CDR3 bases: TGTGCCAGCTCACCCCCGTCGAGGGGACTAGCGGGGAATGAGCAGTTCTTC.

CDR3 region: CASRGSGDEQFF. The CDR3 nucleotides are TGTGCCAGCAGAGGAAGCGGGGATGAGCAGTTCTTC. This chain uses TRBV7-3 with TRBJ2-1; 7 nucleotides match TRBD2. The CDR3 is made up of 12 amino acids. The germline V gene has CDR1 SGHTA and CDR2 FQGTGA. V lost 6 bases to trimming and J lost 8 bases; unmatched junction nucleotides: 4.

This clonotype was counted many times. Its ends do not fully match the called genes, so a read error is possible. The chain carries TRBV9 and TRBJ2-7; 12 nucleotides match TRBD1. Germline V gene lookup returns CDR1 SGDLS and CDR2 YYNGEE. CDR3 length equals 17 residues. CDR3 bases: TGTGCCAGCAGCGTGGGACAGGGGGCCCGAAGCTCCTCCGAGCAGTACTTC. Residues: CASSVGQGARSSSEQYF.

This clonotype has only a few counts. J is TRBJ1-1 and V is TRBV6-1, with TRBD1 matching 9 bases. V lost 7 bases, J lost 4 bases, and 4 bases stayed unmatched. Germline V gene sequence: CDR1 MNHNS, CDR2 SASEGT. The CDR3 covers 13 residues. The CDR3 coding sequence is TGTGCCAGCACCGCGGACAGGGGCACTGAAGCTTTCTTT. This encodes CASTADRGTEAFF.

This clonotype showed up many times. The chain carries TRBV30 and TRBJ2-1; 10 bases map to TRBD2. In germline, CDR1 is GTSNPN, CDR2 SVGIG (reference sequence). The CDR3 totals 15 residues. The ends lost 2 bases at V and 4 bases at J; junction bases unmatched: 5. The CDR3 region is CAWSLAGGRYNEQFF. The CDR3 DNA sequence: TGTGCCTGGAGTTTAGCGGGAGGCCGATACAATGAGCAGTTCTTC.

This chain uses TRBV6-5 with TRBJ2-5; 10 positions agree with TRBD1. The CDR3 is made up of 15 amino acids. Germline CDR1 is MNHEY and CDR2 is SVGAGI. After removal of 5 bases from V and 5 bases from J, the junction contained 8 bases not matched to a gene. CDR3 region: CASSHRAGQGETQYF. The CDR3 DNA reads TGTGCCAGCAGTCACAGGGCGGGACAGGGGGAGACCCAGTACTTC.

This clonotype showed up many times. This sequence may be a read error, since a much larger clone differs from it by one base. The chain uses TRBV20-1 and TRBJ1-2; D possibly corresponds to TRBD1 (6 bases). Looked up from germline, CDR1 is DFQATT and CDR2 is SNEGSKA (reference sequence). This CDR3 has 15 residues. The V gene lost 0 bases and the J gene lost 4 bases, with 15 bases spanning the gap. The CDR3 DNA reads TGCAGTGCTAGAGATCGGTTCGCAGGGGCCTATGGCTACACCTTC. It encodes CSARDRFAGAYGYTF.

This clonotype occurred many times. The V gene is TRBV28, the J gene TRBJ2-7; 7 bases map to TRBD2. Germline assignment: CDR1 MDHEN and CDR2 SYDVKM. The CDR3 loop spans 13 amino acids. The J segment lost 1 base and the V segment lost 7 bases, leaving 4 bases of the junction unmatched. CDR3 sequence reads: CASTGGRSYEQYF. DNA of the CDR3: TGTGCCAGCACTGGCGGGAGATCCTACGAGCAGTACTTC.

The chain employs TRBV6-5 and TRBJ1-1, with 7 bases fitting TRBD1. This CDR3 has 15 residues. With V trimmed by 6 bases and J by 2 bases, 9 bases remained unmatched. In germline, CDR1 is MNHEY, CDR2 SVGAGI. The CDR3 region is CASRTGWESNTEAFF. The CDR3, as DNA: TGTGCCAGCAGGACAGGGTGGGAATCAAACACTGAAGCTTTCTTT.

V and J are TRBV4-2 and TRBJ1-2; 9 bases map to TRBD1. Trimming at V came to 4 bases and at J to 12 bases, leaving 3 bases not matched to a gene. The CDR3 has 11 amino acids. Germline V gene sequence: CDR1 LGHNA, CDR2 YNFKEQ. CDR3 sequence reads: CASSLGQGNTF. In nucleotides, the CDR3 is TGTGCCAGCAGCCTGGGACAGGGCAACACCTTC.

Remarks on this clonotype: A read error may explain this, as a much larger clone is one base away. This chain connects TRBV5-6 to TRBJ2-5; D is uncertain. The germline CDR1 and CDR2 sequences are SGHDT and YYEEEE. The V end was cut by 5 bases, the J end by 1 base, with 12 bases between. CDR3 length: 14 residues. The CDR3 sequence is CASSAPGPQETQYF. CDR3 nucleotide sequence: TGTGCCAGCAGTGCCCCGGGCCCCCAAGAGACCCAGTACTTC.

The table lists this clonotype with a count of one. The V call is TRBV10-3, the J call TRBJ2-1; no clear D gene. This CDR3 is 14 amino acids long. The germline V gene encodes CDR1 ENHRY and CDR2 SYGVKD. Trimming pared 6 bases from V and 2 bases from J, leaving 11 bases between. For the CDR3, the DNA is TGTGCCATCAGCCAATTACAGCCCTACAATGAGCAGTTCTTC. It translates to CAISQLQPYNEQFF.

A few counts support this clonotype. A much larger clone sits a single nucleotide away, making a read error possible. V gene TRBV20-1 combines with J gene TRBJ1-2; no reliable D call. Germline V gene data show CDR1 as DFQATT and CDR2 as SNEGSKA (reference sequence). V shed 5 bases and J shed 4 bases, with 20 bases lying between them. The CDR3 contains 15 residues. In nucleotides, the CDR3 is TGCAGTGCTTCAACCTCGACATATTCTACCTATGGCTACACCTTC. This codes for CSASTSTYSTYGYTF.

As regards this clonotype: It may be a read error: a sequence one base away is much more abundant. The chain links TRBV20-1 to TRBJ1-1; no definite D call. The V gene's germline CDR1 is DFQATT and CDR2 SNEGSKA (reference sequence). This CDR3 has 12 amino acids. This chain's CDR3 is CRVPRQNTEAFF. DNA of the CDR3: TGCAGGGTTCCCAGACAGAACACTGAAGCTTTCTTT.

This clonotype was detected ten times or more. The rearrangement joins TRBV27 to TRBJ2-3; 8 nucleotides agree with TRBD1. Germline V CDR1 and CDR2: MNHEY, SMNVEV (reference sequence). The ends lost 2 bases at V and 0 bases at J; junction bases unmatched: 4. This CDR3 contains 16 residues. The CDR3 region is CASSLSQGASTDTQYF. CDR3 nucleotides: TGTGCCAGCAGTTTAAGTCAGGGGGCTAGCACAGATACGCAGTATTTT.

For this clonotype: The final CDR3 position lacks the conserved phenylalanine or tryptophan, pointing to a likely read error. V and J are TRBV4-1 and TRBJ2-7, with 12 nucleotides matching TRBD2. Trimming cost V 4 bases and J 8 bases; bases outside gene matches: 6. The CDR3 length is 14 residues. The germline CDR1 and CDR2 sequences are MGHRA and YSYEKL. The CDR3 DNA reads as TGCGCCAGCAGCCTGGGGCTAGCGGGGGGGCAGCAGTACTTA. Its protein is CASSLGLAGGQQYL.

The CDR3 nucleotides read TGTGCCAGCAGCTTAGTGGGCGGGGCGCTGATCACAGATACGCAGTATTTT. The encoded protein is CASSLVGGALITDTQYF. The J gene is TRBJ2-3, the V gene TRBV11-2, with D maybe TRBD2 (6 bases). V lost 1 base and J lost 2, with 16 bases in between. CDR1 is SGHAT, CDR2 FQNNGV, per germline. The CDR3 is 17 residues long.

This clonotype was seen many times. This rearrangement joins TRBV29-1 to TRBJ2-6, with TRBD2 matching over 10 bases. V was clipped by 4 bases and J by 0 bases; unmatched bases: 12. The germline gives CDR1 SQVTM, CDR2 ANQGSEA. This CDR3 is built from 19 residues. DNA for the CDR3: TGCAGCGTTGCTGGACTAGCGGTTAAGGAACGCTCTGGGGCCAACGTCCTGACTTTC. Residues: CSVAGLAVKERSGANVLTF.